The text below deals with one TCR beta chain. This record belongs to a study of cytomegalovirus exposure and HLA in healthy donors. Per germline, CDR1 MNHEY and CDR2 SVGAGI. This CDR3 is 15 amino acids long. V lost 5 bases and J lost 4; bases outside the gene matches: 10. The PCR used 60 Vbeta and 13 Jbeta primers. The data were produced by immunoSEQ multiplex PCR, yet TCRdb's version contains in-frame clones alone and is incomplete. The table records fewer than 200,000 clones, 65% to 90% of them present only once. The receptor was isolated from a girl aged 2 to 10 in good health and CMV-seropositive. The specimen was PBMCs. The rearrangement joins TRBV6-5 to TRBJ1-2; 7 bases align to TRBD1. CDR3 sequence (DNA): TGTGCCAGCAGTAGAGACTCGACAGGGACCTATGGCTACACCTTC. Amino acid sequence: CASSRDSTGTYGYTF.